This passage covers 17 T cell receptor beta chains from one sample sequenced in a study of cytomegalovirus exposure and HLA in healthy donors. PCR employed 60 Vbeta and 13 Jbeta primers. Libraries were prepared by immunoSEQ multiplex PCR; TCRdb keeps only in-frame clonotypes and omits some of them. In the table there are about 140,000 clones, 70% to 90% of which are singletons. Sequencing input: PBMCs. The receptors were sampled from a woman aged 40 to 50 in good health and CMV-seronegative.

This rearrangement joins TRBV10-1 to TRBJ2-7; D remains unclear. This CDR3 spans 12 amino acids. Germline V gives CDR1 WNHNN, CDR2 SYGVQD (reference sequence). The germline V and J ends were trimmed by 6 bases and 1 base, with 7 bases remaining between them. This CDR3 reads CASSVQSYEQYF. The CDR3 coding sequence is TGCGCCAGCAGCGTACAATCCTACGAGCAGTACTTC.

This chain joins TRBV5-1 and TRBJ2-5; the D is unclear. Germline V lookup: CDR1 SGHRS, CDR2 YFSETQ. This CDR3 is 14 amino acids long. V dropped 1 base and J dropped 4 bases, with 11 bases sitting between them. CDR3 nucleotide sequence: TGCGCCAGCAGCTTGATGGGCAACCCAGAGACCCAGTACTTC. It is translated as CASSLMGNPETQYF.

This clone was found once. The chain is built from TRBV5-1 and TRBJ2-1; 7 nucleotides line up with TRBD2. CDR3 length: 19 residues. In germline, CDR1 is SGHRS, CDR2 YFSETQ. V shed 1 base and J 2 bases; nucleotides not matched to a gene: 15. The CDR3 bases are TGCGCCAGCAGCTTGTGGGCGACCCGAGCGGGACCCACCTACAATGAGCAGTTCTTC. This encodes CASSLWATRAGPTYNEQFF.

The rearrangement joins TRBV28 to TRBJ2-1; 8 nucleotides line up with TRBD1. CDR1 is MDHEN, CDR2 SYDVKM, per germline. Germline trimming cut 8 bases from V and 4 bases from J; bases unmatched to any gene: 4. The CDR3 contains 13 residues. The CDR3 sequence: CASDRDRYNEQFF. CDR3 sequence (DNA): TGTGCCAGCGACCGGGACAGGTACAATGAGCAGTTCTTC.

The CDR3 nucleotides read TGTGCCAGCAGCTTGGTCGAGGCTAGCGGGAGTACTGTGCAGACCCAGTACTTC. This codes for CASSLVEASGSTVQTQYF. The chain has TRBV5-6 and TRBJ2-5; 10 nucleotides match TRBD2. J was trimmed by 6 bases and V by 0 bases; bases with no gene match: 14. The CDR3 is made up of 18 amino acids. From germline, CDR1 is SGHDT and CDR2 YYEEEE.

The chain joins TRBV27 to TRBJ2-7, with 11 bases aligning to TRBD2. The CDR3 runs to 17 residues. With V trimmed by 5 bases and J by 2 bases, 11 bases remained unmatched. The V gene's germline CDR1 is MNHEY and CDR2 SMNVEV (reference sequence). Written as DNA, the CDR3 is TGTGCCAGCAGTAAACGGGGACTAGCGGAGACTCCCTACGAGCAGTACTTC. It encodes CASSKRGLAETPYEQYF.

The chain is built from TRBV5-1 and TRBJ1-1; D is possibly TRBD1 (6 bases). The length of the CDR3 is 15 residues. V was pared by 4 bases and J by 1 base, with 14 bases between. Germline V gives CDR1 SGHRS, CDR2 YFSETQ. The CDR3 DNA is TGCGCCAGCAGCCATAAAACAGGGTGGAACACTGAAGCTTTCTTT. Translating gives CASSHKTGWNTEAFF.

This sequence joins TRBV27 and TRBJ2-1; 12 nucleotides agree with TRBD2. The CDR3 sequence is 16 residues long. Looked up from germline, CDR1 is MNHEY and CDR2 is SMNVEV (reference sequence). V gave up 5 bases and J gave up 5 bases; unmatched junction bases: 7. CDR3 amino acids: CASSPGLAGRHNEQFF. The CDR3 region has the DNA TGTGCCAGCAGTCCCGGACTAGCGGGAAGACACAATGAGCAGTTCTTC.

This clone was observed a few times. The chain recombines TRBV4-3 with TRBJ2-7; 8 positions agree with TRBD2. The CDR3 consists of 15 residues. Trimming took 6 bases from V and 4 from J; bases not matched to a gene: 11. Germline lookup yields CDR1 LGHNA and CDR2 YSLEER. CDR3 DNA sequence: TGCGCCAGCAGACCTGAAGCGGGAGTCAGTTACGAGCAGTACTTC. The encoded protein is CASRPEAGVSYEQYF.

The chain links TRBV9 to TRBJ2-7, with 10 bases lining up with TRBD2. With 4 bases clipped from V and 5 bases from J, the junction kept 9 bases outside the gene matches. This CDR3 comprises 15 residues. Per germline, CDR1 SGDLS and CDR2 YYNGEE. Here the CDR3 DNA reads TGTGCCAGCAGCCCTCAAAGCGGGAGGGTCCACGAGCAGTACTTC. It yields the protein CASSPQSGRVHEQYF.

The CDR3 reads CASSHPGRNNEQFF. The DNA of the CDR3 is TGTGCCAGCAGCCATCCCGGGAGAAACAATGAGCAGTTCTTC. The chain uses TRBV5-4 and TRBJ2-1, with a tentative D call TRBD2 (6 bases). CDR1 SGHNT and CDR2 YYREEE come from the germline V gene (reference sequence). Trimming cost V 4 bases and J 5 bases, with 13 bases left between them. This CDR3 is built from 14 residues. The whole variable domain, remainder taken from reference TRBV5-4 and TRBJ2-1, is ETGVTQSPTHLIKTRGQQVTLRCSSQSGHNTVSWYQQALGQGPQFIFQYYREEENGRGNFPPRFSGLQFPNYSSELNVNALELDDSALYLCASSHPGRNNEQFFGPGTRLTVL.

V usage is TRBV5-1 and J usage is TRBJ1-4, with a tentative D call TRBD1 (6 bases). V was pared by 4 bases and J by 8 bases, with 15 bases between. The germline V gene encodes CDR1 SGHRS and CDR2 YFSETQ. This CDR3 is 14 amino acids long. CDR3 bases: TGCGCCAGCAGCGCACAGGGAGTGAGCGAAAAACTGTTTTTT. This encodes CASSAQGVSEKLFF.

Here the CDR3 reads CASSSSLAGGPQTQYF. CDR3 in DNA: TGTGCCAGCAGTTCCTCGCTAGCGGGAGGGCCACAGACCCAGTACTTC. The chain combines TRBV6-5 with TRBJ2-5, with 12 positions matching TRBD2. CDR3 size: 16 residues. Germline loops: CDR1 MNHEY, CDR2 SVGAGI. Unmatched junction bases numbered 9, after V lost 4 bases and J lost 6 bases.

V gene TRBV5-1 combines with J gene TRBJ1-3; D may be TRBD1 (5 bases). V lost 4 bases to trimming and J lost 10 bases, with 18 bases between them. This CDR3 is built from 14 residues. Looked up from germline, CDR1 is SGHRS and CDR2 is YFSETQ. CDR3 sequence: CASSEPGLPGTIYF. The CDR3 DNA reads TGCGCCAGCAGCGAGCCGGGACTCCCGGGGACCATATATTTT.

Comment on this clone: This specimen includes other DNA sequences encoding the same CDR3. Here the CDR3 reads CASSLTGRNTEAFF. The CDR3, as DNA: TGTGCCAGCAGCTTAACAGGGAGGAACACTGAAGCTTTCTTT. The chain links TRBV5-5 to TRBJ1-1, with a possible D match to TRBD1 (6 bases). V gave up 2 bases and J gave up 1 base, with 9 bases separating them. The CDR3 spans 14 residues. Looked up from germline, CDR1 is SGHKS and CDR2 is YYEKEE (reference sequence).

The rearrangement links TRBV19 to TRBJ1-5; D gene ambiguous. Per germline, CDR1 LNHDA and CDR2 SQIVND (reference sequence). Trimming left V 6 bases short and J 7 bases short, with 10 bases between. This CDR3 has 12 amino acids. CDR3 nucleotide sequence: TGTGCCAGTAGAGAGGGTCGGCAGCCCCAGCATTTT. Translated, it gives CASREGRQPQHF. The full variable domain, in which reference TRBV19 and TRBJ1-5 provide the parts outside the CDR3, is DGGITQSPKYLFRKEGQNVTLSCEQNLNHDAMYWYRQDPGQGLRLIYYSQIVNDFQKGDIAEGYSVSREKKESFPLTVTSAQKNPTAFYLCASREGRQPQHFGDGTRLSIL.

The J gene is TRBJ1-5, the V gene TRBV7-9, with 7 bases matching TRBD1. V shed 5 bases, J shed 6 bases, and the junction held 4 bases outside the gene matches. The CDR3 extends over 13 amino acids. Germline assignment: CDR1 SEHNR and CDR2 FQNEAQ (reference sequence). The CDR3 here is CASSMTGIQPQHF. In nucleotides, the CDR3 is TGTGCCAGCAGCATGACAGGGATTCAGCCCCAGCATTTT.